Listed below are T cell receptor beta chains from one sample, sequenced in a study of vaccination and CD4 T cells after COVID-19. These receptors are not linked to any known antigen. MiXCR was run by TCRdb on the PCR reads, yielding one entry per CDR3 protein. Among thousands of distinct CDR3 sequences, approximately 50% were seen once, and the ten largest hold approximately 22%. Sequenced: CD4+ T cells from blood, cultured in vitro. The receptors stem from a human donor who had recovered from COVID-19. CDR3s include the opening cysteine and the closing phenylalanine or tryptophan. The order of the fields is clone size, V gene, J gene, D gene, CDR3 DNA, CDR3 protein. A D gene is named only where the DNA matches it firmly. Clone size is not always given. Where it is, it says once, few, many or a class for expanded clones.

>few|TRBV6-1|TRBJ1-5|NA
TGTGCCAGCACCGGGGGTTTTAGCAATCAGCCCCAGCATTTT
CASTGGFSNQPQHF
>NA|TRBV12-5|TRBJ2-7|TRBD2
TGTGCTAGTGGCCCCCGACTAGCGGGAGGGCCTGTCGGGAAGTACTTC
CASGPRLAGGPVGKYF
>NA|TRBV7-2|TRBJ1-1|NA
TGTGCCAGCAGCGCAGGTAGGAACACTGGAGCTTTCTTT
CASSAGRNTGAFF
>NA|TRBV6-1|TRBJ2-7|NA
TGTGCCAGCAGTATGACAGCTACCTACGAGCAGTACTTC
CASSMTATYEQYF
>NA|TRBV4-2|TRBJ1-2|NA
TGTGCCAGCAGCCAAGATAATGGCTACACCTTC
CASSQDNGYTF
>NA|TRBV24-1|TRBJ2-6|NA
TGTGCCACCAGTGAGACCCCAGGGATCCACTCCTCTGGGGCCAACGTCCTGACTTTC
CATSETPGIHSSGANVLTF
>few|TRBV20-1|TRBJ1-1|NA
TGCAGTGCTCTTTCCTCGGGGATGAACACTGAAGCTTTCTTT
CSALSSGMNTEAFF
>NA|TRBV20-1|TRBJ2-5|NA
TGCAGTGCTAGGACTCGGGAGACCCAGTACTTC
CSARTRETQYF
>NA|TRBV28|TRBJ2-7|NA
TGTGCCAGCAGTTTCATCAACGCAAGGGATCGCGAGCAGTACTTC
CASSFINARDREQYF
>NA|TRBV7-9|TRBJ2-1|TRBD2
TGTGCCAGCAGCTGGACTAGCGGGAGTCCCCACAATGAGCAGTTCTTC
CASSWTSGSPHNEQFF
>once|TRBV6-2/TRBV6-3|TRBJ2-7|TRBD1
TGTGCCAGCAGTTCAGGGGGTCGCTCCTACGAGCAGTACTTC
CASSSGGRSYEQYF
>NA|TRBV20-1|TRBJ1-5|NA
TGCAGTGCTTCCCGGGATGGCAATCAGCCCCAGCATTTT
CSASRDGNQPQHF
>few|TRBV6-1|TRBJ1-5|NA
TGTGCCAGCAGTCAGTCTTCGGGGGATCAGCCCCAGCATTTT
CASSQSSGDQPQHF
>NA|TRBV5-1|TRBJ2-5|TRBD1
TGCGCCAGCAGCTTCAGGGGGACCCAAAAGGGAGAGACCCAGTACTTC
CASSFRGTQKGETQYF
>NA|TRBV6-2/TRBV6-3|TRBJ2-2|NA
TGTGCCAGCAGTTACTCGAGGGGTTCCGGGGAGCTGTTTTTT
CASSYSRGSGELFF
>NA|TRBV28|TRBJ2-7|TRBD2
TGTGCCAGCTCTCCCCCCCCGGTGGGACTAGCGGGAGTAGAGCAGTACTTC
CASSPPPVGLAGVEQYF
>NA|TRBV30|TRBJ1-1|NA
TGTGCCTGGACGCAGCGTTCGGGACACAAGAACACTGAAGCTTTCTTT
CAWTQRSGHKNTEAFF
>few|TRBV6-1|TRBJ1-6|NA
TGTGCCAGCAGACCAACAGGGAGCTCCTATAATTCACCCCTCCACTTT
CASRPTGSSYNSPLHF
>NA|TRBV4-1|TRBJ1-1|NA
TGCGCCAGCAGCCAAGATTCCTCCGAGGCGGAGGCTTTCTTT
CASSQDSSEAEAFF
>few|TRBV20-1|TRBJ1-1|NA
TGCAGTGCTCCACAGGGAAACACTGAAGCTTTCTTT
CSAPQGNTEAFF
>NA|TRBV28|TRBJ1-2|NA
TGTGCCAGCAGTAGCCTTCCTAGGGGTTGGGGGGGCTGCACCTTC
CASSSLPRGWGGCTF
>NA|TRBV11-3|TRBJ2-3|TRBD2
TGTGCCAGCAGCCCTGGGACTAGCGGGCAGACTAGCACAGATACGCAGTATTTT
CASSPGTSGQTSTDTQYF
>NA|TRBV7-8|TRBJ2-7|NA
TGTGCCAGCAGCTTGGGCAGGGAGGCCGAGCAGTACTTC
CASSLGREAEQYF
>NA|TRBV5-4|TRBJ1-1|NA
TGTGCCAGCAGCTTGTACGCGGTTACGAACACTGAAGCTTTCTTT
CASSLYAVTNTEAFF
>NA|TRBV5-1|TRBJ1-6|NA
TGCGCCAGCAGCTTGCGCGAAGCTTCACCCCTCCACTTT
CASSLREASPLHF
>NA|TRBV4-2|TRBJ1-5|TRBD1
TGTGCCAGCAGCCATGGGCAGGGGGCGAGCAATCAGCCCCAGCATTTT
CASSHGQGASNQPQHF
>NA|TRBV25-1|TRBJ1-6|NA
TGTGCCAGCAGGGGGAATAATTCACCCCTCCACTTT
CASRGNNSPLHF
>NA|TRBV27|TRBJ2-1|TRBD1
TGTGCCAGCAGTCCCTATGGGACAGTCTCCTACAATGAGCAGTTCTTC
CASSPYGTVSYNEQFF
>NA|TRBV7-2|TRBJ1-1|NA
TGTGCCAGCAGCCCCCCCCAGGGGACGGGCACTGAAGCTTTCTTT
CASSPPQGTGTEAFF
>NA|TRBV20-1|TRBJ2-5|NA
TGCAGTGCTAGGGCAGCCCGGGAGACCCAGTACTTC
CSARAARETQYF
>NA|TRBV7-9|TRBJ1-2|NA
TGTGCCAGCAGCTTATCTTGGGGCCGAAGTGGCGGCTACACCTTC
CASSLSWGRSGGYTF
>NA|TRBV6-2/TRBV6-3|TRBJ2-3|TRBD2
TGTGCCAGCAGTTATCTACGGGGGGGGACAGATACGCAGTATTTT
CASSYLRGGTDTQYF
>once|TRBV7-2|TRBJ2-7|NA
TGTGCCAGCAGCCTCCAAGGGGGTGGCTACGAGCAGTACTTC
CASSLQGGGYEQYF
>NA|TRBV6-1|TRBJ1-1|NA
TGTGCCAGCAGCCCAGACAGCTGGAACACTGAAGCTTTCTTT
CASSPDSWNTEAFF
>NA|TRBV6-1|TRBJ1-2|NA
TGTGCCAGCGCCTCCAGGGGTTATGGCTACACCTTC
CASASRGYGYTF
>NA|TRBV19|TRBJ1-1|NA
TGTGCCAGTAGGATAGACAGCCAGAACACTGAAGCTTTCTTT
CASRIDSQNTEAFF
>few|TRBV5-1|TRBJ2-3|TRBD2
TGCGCCAGCAAAGCGGGGGACGGCACAGATACGCAGTATTTT
CASKAGDGTDTQYF
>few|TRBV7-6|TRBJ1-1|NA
TGTGCCAGCAGCTTTGGTCCGAACACTGAAGCTTTCTTT
CASSFGPNTEAFF
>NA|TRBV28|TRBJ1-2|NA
TGTGCCAGCAGCGGATTCGACAGGCCTCTGTGGGGTGGCTACACCTTC
CASSGFDRPLWGGYTF
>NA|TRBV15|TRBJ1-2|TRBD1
TGTGCCACCAGCAGAGGGTACAGGGGTGGCTACACCTTC
CATSRGYRGGYTF
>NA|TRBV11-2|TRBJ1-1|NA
TGTGCCAGCAGCTTAGATCAAGGCCTTGAAGCTTTCTTT
CASSLDQGLEAFF
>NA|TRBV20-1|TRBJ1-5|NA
TGCAGTGCTAGTCAGGGACCAAATCAGCCCCAGCATTTT
CSASQGPNQPQHF
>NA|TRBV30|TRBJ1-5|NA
TGTGCCTGGAGTGTAAAGGGCTCCTGGCCCCAGCATTTT
CAWSVKGSWPQHF
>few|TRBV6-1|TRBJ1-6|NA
TGTGCCAGCAGTGGAGGACAAAGCTCCTATAATTCACCCCTCCACTTT
CASSGGQSSYNSPLHF
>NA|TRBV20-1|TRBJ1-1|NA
TGCAGTGCTAGAGGACATTTGAACACTGAAGCTTTCTTT
CSARGHLNTEAFF
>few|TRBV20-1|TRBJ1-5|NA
TGCAGTGCTAGTGTTACGTCTGCCCCAAACTTCAATCAGCCCCAGCATTTT
CSASVTSAPNFNQPQHF
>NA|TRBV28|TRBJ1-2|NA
TGTGCCAGCAGTTTTCGGCACAACTATGGCTACACCTTC
CASSFRHNYGYTF
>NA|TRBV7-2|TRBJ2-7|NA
TGTGCCAGCAGCTCCGGGCGGCTTACCGGGGAGCAGTACTTC
CASSSGRLTGEQYF
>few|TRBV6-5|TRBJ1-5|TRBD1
TGTGCCAGCAGTTCCTACGCGACAGGGGTGGACGGCAATCAGCCCCAGCATTTT
CASSSYATGVDGNQPQHF
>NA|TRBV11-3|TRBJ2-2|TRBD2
TGTGCCAGCATAGCTAGCGGGAGGGCCGACACCGGGGAGCTGTTTTTT
CASIASGRADTGELFF
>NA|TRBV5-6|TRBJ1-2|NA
TGTGCCAGCAGCCTGTCGCGGCCCTATGGCTACACCTTC
CASSLSRPYGYTF
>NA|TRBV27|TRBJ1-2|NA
TGTGCCAGCAGTTTATCGATCCAGGCTGGTGGCTACACCTTC
CASSLSIQAGGYTF
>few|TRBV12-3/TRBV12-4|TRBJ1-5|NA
TGTGCCAGCAGTTTCGATGGAAATCAGCCCCAGCATTTT
CASSFDGNQPQHF
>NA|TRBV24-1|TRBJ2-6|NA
TGTGCCACCAGTGACCCTGGACGGAGCTCTGGGGCCAACGTCCTGACTTTC
CATSDPGRSSGANVLTF
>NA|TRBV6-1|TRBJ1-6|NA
TGTGCCAGCAGGAGGACTGTCGAGGGAAATTCACCCCTCCACTTT
CASRRTVEGNSPLHF
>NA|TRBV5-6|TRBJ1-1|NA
TGTGCCAGCAGCATATTGGAGCGCAGGAACACTGAAGCTTTCTTT
CASSILERRNTEAFF
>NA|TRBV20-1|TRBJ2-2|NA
TGCAGTGCTAGAGATGGCGGCGGATCGAACACCGGGGAGCTGTTTTTT
CSARDGGGSNTGELFF
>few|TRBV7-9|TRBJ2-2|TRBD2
TGTGCCAGCAGCCGTTTAGCGGGGGACCTAAATACGAACACCGGGGAGCTGTTTTTT
CASSRLAGDLNTNTGELFF
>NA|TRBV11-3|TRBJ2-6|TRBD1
TGTGCCAGCAGCTTAGGCGCGACAGGGGGGATAACTGGGGCCAACGTCCTGACTTTC
CASSLGATGGITGANVLTF
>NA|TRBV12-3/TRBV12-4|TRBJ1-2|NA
TGTGCCAGCAGCCCAGGGGTCTCGCTGACTTATGGCTACACCTTC
CASSPGVSLTYGYTF